A selection of T cell receptor beta chains follows, all from one sample in a study of T cell changes during pregnancy in multiple sclerosis. Measured with immunoSEQ multiplex PCR; TCRdb has only the in-frame clones, and not every one. The sample lists 55,000 to 75,000 clones; around 91% were seen once. Sequenced here: peripheral blood, sampled in the third trimester of pregnancy. The receptors derive from a female donor in good health, enrolled as a control in a pregnancy study. Both conserved end residues are part of each CDR3. A D gene is named only where the DNA matches it firmly. Clone size is shown for a subset of rows, as once, few, many or a class of expanded clone.

.,TRBV6-5,TRBJ2-7,.,CASSYSPTPKYEQYF,TGTGCCAGCAGTTACTCCCCGACACCTAAATACGAGCAGTACTTC
.,TRBV7-9,TRBJ1-3,.,CASTDLPGNTIYF,TGTGCCAGTACAGATCTTCCTGGAAACACCATATATTTT
once,TRBV6-1,TRBJ1-1,.,CASSDFMNTEAFF,TGTGCCAGCAGTGATTTTATGAACACTGAAGCTTTCTTT
once,TRBV6-1,TRBJ2-3,TRBD2,CASSEWRTSGTSTDTQYF,TGTGCCAGCAGTGAATGGCGGACTAGCGGGACAAGCACAGATACGCAGTATTTT
.,TRBV30,TRBJ2-7,.,CAWSNLKEQYF,TGTGCCTGGAGTAATCTAAAGGAGCAGTACTTC
.,TRBV28,TRBJ2-7,TRBD1,CASSSTGTGWSEQYF,TGTGCCAGCAGCTCAACCGGGACAGGGTGGAGCGAGCAGTACTTC
.,TRBV6-1,TRBJ2-3,.,CASSEEGGYGTDTQYF,TGTGCCAGCAGTGAAGAAGGGGGTTATGGCACAGATACGCAGTATTTT
once,TRBV6-5,TRBJ2-7,.,CASSYSTGSEQYF,TGTGCCAGCAGTTACTCCACAGGGAGTGAGCAGTACTTC
few,TRBV2,TRBJ1-2,.,CASSEMYEGYTF,TGTGCCAGCAGTGAAATGTATGAGGGCTACACCTTC
.,TRBV18,TRBJ2-5,.,CASSRLQETQYF,TGTGCCAGCTCAAGACTCCAAGAGACCCAGTACTTC
.,TRBV9,TRBJ2-7,.,CASSVESLSYEQYF,TGTGCCAGCAGCGTAGAATCCCTCTCCTACGAGCAGTACTTC
.,TRBV5-4,TRBJ1-1,.,CASSLSRNTEAFF,TGTGCCAGCAGCTTGTCCAGGAACACTGAAGCTTTCTTT
.,TRBV4-2,TRBJ2-3,.,CASSQDPQRGVADTQYF,TGTGCCAGCAGCCAAGATCCCCAGCGCGGAGTCGCAGATACGCAGTATTTT
.,TRBV6-6,TRBJ1-5,.,CASSSFRSNQPQHF,TGTGCCAGCAGTTCCTTCAGGAGCAATCAGCCCCAGCATTTT
.,TRBV27,TRBJ2-7,TRBD2,CASSRRGGNIYEQYF,TGTGCCAGCAGCCGTCGGGGGGGAAACATCTACGAGCAGTACTTC
.,TRBV19,TRBJ2-1,TRBD2,CASSIGRLAGGGEQFF,TGTGCCAGTAGTATAGGGCGACTAGCGGGGGGAGGTGAGCAGTTCTTC
.,TRBV7-6,TRBJ1-1,.,CASSPGFSNTEAFF,TGTGCCAGCAGCCCCGGGTTTTCGAACACTGAAGCTTTCTTT
.,TRBV19,TRBJ1-5,.,CASSPTVSNQPQHF,TGTGCCAGTAGTCCGACAGTCAGCAATCAGCCCCAGCATTTT
.,TRBV27,TRBJ2-5,TRBD1,CASSLHRGPIKTQYF,TGTGCCAGCAGTTTGCACAGGGGGCCCATAAAGACCCAGTACTTC
.,TRBV29-1,TRBJ1-1,.,CSVGLGSFTEAFF,TGCAGCGTTGGGCTGGGCTCATTCACTGAAGCTTTCTTT
once,TRBV5-1,TRBJ2-7,.,CASSLADIGDYEQYF,TGCGCCAGCAGCTTGGCCGATATTGGGGACTACGAGCAGTACTTC
.,TRBV9,TRBJ1-2,TRBD1,CASSGQGAHGYTF,TGTGCCAGCAGCGGACAGGGGGCCCATGGCTACACCTTC
once,TRBV7-2,TRBJ2-7,TRBD2,CASSPRGEGSWGEQYF,TGTGCCAGCAGCCCTAGAGGGGAGGGGTCTTGGGGCGAGCAGTACTTC
once,TRBV7-7,TRBJ2-5,.,CASSPGSRDSVETQYF,TGTGCTAGCAGCCCGGGGAGCCGGGACTCCGTGGAGACCCAGTACTTC
.,TRBV5-1,TRBJ2-2,.,CASSLQGGTGELFF,TGCGCCAGCAGCTTGCAGGGGGGCACCGGGGAGCTGTTTTTT
.,TRBV27,TRBJ2-7,.,CASSLAAGYEQYF,TGTGCCAGCAGTTTGGCAGCAGGGTACGAGCAGTACTTC
.,TRBV7-9,TRBJ1-1,.,CASSRRMDSLNTEAFF,TGTGCCAGCAGCCGAAGAATGGACAGTTTGAACACTGAAGCTTTCTTT
.,TRBV5-5,TRBJ1-1,TRBD1,CASRGTGTTEAFF,TGTGCCAGCAGAGGGACAGGGACCACTGAAGCTTTCTTT
.,TRBV23-1,TRBJ2-7,TRBD2,CASSRRREFNYEQYF,TGCGCCAGCAGTCGTCGGCGGGAGTTCAACTACGAGCAGTACTTC
.,TRBV5-8,TRBJ1-6,TRBD1,CASSSRQGNSPLHF,TGTGCCAGCAGCTCCCGACAGGGTAACTCACCCCTCCACTTT
.,TRBV10-3,TRBJ2-3,.,CAISGESTDTQYF,TGTGCCATCAGTGGGGAGAGCACAGATACGCAGTATTTT
.,TRBV11-3,TRBJ2-7,.,CASSLEGPDEQYF,TGTGCCAGCAGCTTAGAGGGCCCGGACGAGCAGTACTTC
.,TRBV2,TRBJ2-1,.,CASREDYNEQFF,TGTGCCAGCAGAGAGGACTACAATGAGCAGTTCTTC
.,TRBV6-5,TRBJ1-1,.,CASTPSGGNTEAFF,TGTGCCAGCACCCCTTCCGGGGGGAACACTGAAGCTTTCTTT
few,TRBV29-1,TRBJ2-1,TRBD1,CSVDWTGLYNEQFF,TGCAGCGTTGATTGGACAGGGCTCTACAATGAGCAGTTCTTC
.,TRBV4-1,TRBJ2-2,TRBD2,CASSLYRGGTGELFF,TGCGCCAGCAGCCTTTACCGGGGGGGCACCGGGGAGCTGTTTTTT
.,TRBV9,TRBJ1-6,.,CASSVSGDGNSPLHF,TGTGCCAGCAGCGTATCCGGGGATGGGAATTCACCCCTCCACTTT
.,TRBV5-1,TRBJ2-7,TRBD2,CASSSEREVDEQYF,TGCGCCAGCAGCTCCGAGCGGGAGGTCGACGAGCAGTACTTC
.,TRBV7-7,TRBJ2-7,.,CASSLSSSYEQYF,TGTGCTAGCAGCTTATCGTCCTCCTACGAGCAGTACTTC
once,TRBV7-2,TRBJ1-3,TRBD1,CASSLAGQGGNTIYF,TGTGCCAGCAGCTTAGCTGGACAGGGAGGAAACACCATATATTTT
once,TRBV7-2,TRBJ1-2,TRBD1,CASSSVTGAYGYTF,TGTGCCAGCAGCTCGGTAACAGGGGCGTATGGCTACACCTTC
.,TRBV19,TRBJ1-1,.,CASSPGRGQRNTEAFF,TGTGCCAGTAGTCCCGGAAGAGGCCAGAGGAACACTGAAGCTTTCTTT